The 14 T cell receptor beta chains below were found in one sample sequenced in a study of control samples from healthy donors and cancer patients. Profiling relied on immunoSEQ multiplex PCR, and the TCRdb table lists in-frame clones only, not all of them. The sample carries around 170,000 clones, just over 90% recorded once. Sequenced material: blood. Receptor source: a man aged 25 to 40 in good health.

This chain uses TRBV6-5 with TRBJ1-2; TRBD1 matches at 8 bases. The V segment lost 6 bases and the J segment 8 bases; nucleotides outside the gene matches: 8. The CDR3 has 13 amino acids. Germline V lookup: CDR1 MNHEY, CDR2 SVGAGI. In DNA, the CDR3 is TGTGCCAGCAGGGCGGGACAGGCTGAGGGCTACACCTTC. This encodes CASRAGQAEGYTF.

The V gene is TRBV27, the J gene TRBJ2-1, with 9 bases identical to TRBD2. Germline assignment: CDR1 MNHEY and CDR2 SMNVEV (reference sequence). This CDR3 region has 17 residues. V was clipped by 0 bases and J by 6 bases; unmatched bases: 9. This CDR3 reads CASSLSSVGGGANEQFF. CDR3 nucleotide sequence: TGTGCCAGCAGTTTATCGTCCGTTGGCGGGGGGGCCAATGAGCAGTTCTTC.

The chain joins TRBV5-4 to TRBJ1-6; perhaps TRBD1 as D (5 bases). CDR1 and CDR2 from the germline V gene are SGHNT and YYREEE (reference sequence). V was clipped by 0 bases and J by 8 bases, with 12 bases between them. CDR3 length: 15 amino acids. The CDR3 region has the DNA TGTGCCAGCAGCTTGGAGGGGACGCTAGATTCACCCCTCCACTTT. This gives the protein CASSLEGTLDSPLHF.

The chain couples TRBV18 to TRBJ2-1; 13 positions agree with TRBD2. Germline lookup yields CDR1 KGHSH and CDR2 LQKENI. Trimming at V came to 3 bases and at J to 2 bases, leaving 1 base not matched to a gene. The CDR3 length is 16 residues. Here the CDR3 DNA reads TGTGCCAGCTCACCTGGGACTAGCGGGGCCTACAATGAGCAGTTCTTC. Encoded protein: CASSPGTSGAYNEQFF.

The table lists this clone with a count of one. The rearrangement uses TRBV27 and TRBJ2-7; 10 positions match TRBD1. The CDR3 runs 15 residues. Germline V gene lookup returns CDR1 MNHEY and CDR2 SMNVEV (reference sequence). V trimming: 6 bases; J trimming: 2 bases; junction bases outside the gene matches: 7. The CDR3 nucleotides read TGTGCCAGCAGATACGGGACAGGGGTGACCTACGAGCAGTACTTC. Its protein product is CASRYGTGVTYEQYF.

This clone has just one count. The chain couples TRBV27 to TRBJ2-1; tentatively, D is TRBD1 (5 bases). V dropped 8 bases and J dropped 8 bases, with 16 bases sitting between them. The length of the CDR3 is 13 residues. Germline V gene data show CDR1 as MNHEY and CDR2 as SMNVEV (reference sequence). The CDR3 reads CASQDKVLHEQFF. The CDR3 DNA sequence: TGTGCCAGCCAGGACAAGGTCCTTCATGAGCAGTTCTTC.

This sequence joins TRBV7-2 and TRBJ1-6; no clear D gene. The CDR3 sequence is 14 residues long. CDR1 and CDR2 from the germline V gene are SGHTA and FQGNSA. Trimming cost V 2 bases and J 9 bases, with 11 bases left between them. The CDR3 DNA follows: TGTGCCAGCAGCTTATATCTGGGGAGTTCACCCCTCCACTTT. It encodes CASSLYLGSSPLHF.

This clone occurred once. The gene calls are TRBV5-1 and TRBJ2-7, with a tentative D call TRBD1 (6 bases). The V and J ends lost 4 bases and 0 bases respectively, with 17 bases between them. CDR1 SGHRS and CDR2 YFSETQ come from the germline V gene. This CDR3 has 16 amino acids. CDR3 bases: TGCGCCAGCAGCCCGAGGGGGACGGATACCTCCTACGAGCAGTACTTC. Amino acids: CASSPRGTDTSYEQYF.

The chain joins TRBV7-9 to TRBJ2-1; 10 nucleotides match TRBD2. Looked up from germline, CDR1 is SEHNR and CDR2 is FQNEAQ (reference sequence). Trimming removed 4 bases from V and 4 bases from J; junction bases left unmatched: 7. CDR3 length: 16 residues. The CDR3 DNA is TGTGCCAGCAGCTCCCGTACTAGCGGGGTATACAATGAGCAGTTCTTC. Amino acid sequence: CASSSRTSGVYNEQFF.

The chain couples TRBV27 to TRBJ1-2; no clear D gene. The CDR3 totals 14 residues. Germline V gives CDR1 MNHEY, CDR2 SMNVEV (reference sequence). V was shortened by 3 bases and J by 0 bases, with 8 bases between the two germline ends. The CDR3 protein is CASSFKGTNYGYTF. The CDR3 DNA reads as TGTGCCAGCAGTTTCAAGGGTACTAACTATGGCTACACCTTC.

The rearrangement joins TRBV18 to TRBJ2-3, with D maybe TRBD1 (5 bases). V shed 3 bases and J shed 3 bases, with 13 bases lying between them. Germline lookup yields CDR1 KGHSH and CDR2 LQKENI. The CDR3 loop spans 15 amino acids. CDR3 sequence: CASSPISQGTDTQYF. In DNA, the CDR3 is TGTGCCAGCTCACCCATATCGCAGGGAACAGATACGCAGTATTTT.

V gene TRBV29-1 combines with J gene TRBJ2-1; D is possibly TRBD2 (6 bases). This CDR3 is 13 amino acids long. V dropped 8 bases and J dropped 0 bases, with 11 bases sitting between them. The germline gives CDR1 SQVTM, CDR2 ANQGSEA. CDR3 amino acids: CSHLGGSYNEQFF. The CDR3 nucleotides are TGCAGCCATCTCGGGGGCTCCTACAATGAGCAGTTCTTC.

The J gene is TRBJ2-3, the V gene TRBV30; D uncertain. Germline V lookup: CDR1 GTSNPN, CDR2 SVGIG (reference sequence). This CDR3 comprises 12 residues. Trimming removed 5 bases at V and 4 bases at J, with 10 bases between. CDR3 nucleotide sequence: TGTGCCTGGTCTTCGACCGCAGATACGCAGTATTTT. Protein sequence: CAWSSTADTQYF.

With regard to this clone: The conserved phenylalanine or tryptophan normally closing the CDR3 is absent here, so this likely arose from a read error. It is unclear where the CDR3 begins or ends on the DNA, so no DNA is shown, and the CDR3 is as TCRdb lists it. The V call is TRBV21-1, the J call TRBJ1-5. TRBV21-1 is recorded as a pseudogene. The CDR3 has 9 residues if both end residues are counted. CDR3 sequence: CASSPLSGL.